This T cell receptor beta chain is drawn from a study of cytomegalovirus exposure and HLA in healthy donors. Each donor was healthy, and each was a bone marrow donor. The PCR was carried out with 60 Vbeta primers and 13 Jbeta primers. Profiled with immunoSEQ multiplex PCR; TCRdb holds only in-frame clones, not every one. The data show about 62,000 clones, roughly 77% seen once. A word on this clone: The antigen is undetermined.

Study-level results: An assumption of roughly uniform sequencing depth across donors underlay the presence/absence analyses. Rare sequences made up most TCRs, while some public TCRs were found in many donors.

V lost 3 bases and J 4 bases, leaving 16 bases between the germline ends. The V gene's germline CDR1 is MDHEN and CDR2 SYDVKM. This CDR3 contains 15 residues. The rearrangement joins TRBV28 to TRBJ2-7; a possible D gene is TRBD1 (6 bases). The origin of this receptor is a young woman in good health and CMV-seronegative. Sequencing used PBMCs. As DNA, the CDR3 is TGTGCCAGCAGTTTCGGACAGCCCGTCGTATACGAGCAGTACTTC. This translates into CASSFGQPVVYEQYF.